These 6 T cell receptor beta chains share one sample of origin, sequenced in a study of T cell responses to AZD1222 COVID-19 vaccine. Sequenced by immunoSEQ multiplex PCR; TCRdb stores in-frame clones only, minus some. The sample includes more than 50,000 clones, 70% to 90% of them seen just once. The material was peripheral blood, obtained on day 0 of AZD1222 vaccination. These TCRs come from an adult in good health.

The chain employs TRBV5-5 and TRBJ1-3; weak D call: TRBD1 (6 bases). The CDR3 is 15 residues long. Trimming took off 0 bases at V and 4 bases at J, with 11 bases between the two ends. CDR1 is SGHKS and CDR2 is YYEKEE in the germline V gene (reference sequence). CDR3 nucleotide sequence: TGTGCCAGCAGCTTGGACCAGGGGTCCGGAAACACCATATATTTT. Its translation is CASSLDQGSGNTIYF. Combining the CDR3 with reference TRBV5-5 and TRBJ1-3 gives the whole variable domain DAGVTQSPTHLIKTRGQQVTLRCSPISGHKSVSWYQQVLGQGPQFIFQYYEKEERGRGNFPDRFSARQFPNYSSELNVNALLLGDSALYLCASSLDQGSGNTIYFGEGSWLTVV.

J is TRBJ1-5 and V is TRBV6-5, with D maybe TRBD1 (5 bases). The germline V gene encodes CDR1 MNHEY and CDR2 SVGAGI. This CDR3 has 14 residues. The germline V and J ends were trimmed by 9 bases and 2 bases, with 14 bases remaining between them. DNA of the CDR3: TGTGCCAGTGGTAGGGGTAGCGGCAATCAGCCCCAGCATTTT. It translates to CASGRGSGNQPQHF.

This chain links TRBV7-2 with TRBJ2-3; 9 positions match TRBD1. The J segment lost 2 bases and the V segment lost 3 bases, leaving 6 bases of the junction unmatched. This CDR3 comprises 16 residues. Per germline, CDR1 SGHTA and CDR2 FQGNSA. The CDR3 loop reads CASSLRGTGNTDTQYF. DNA for the CDR3: TGTGCCAGCAGCTTGCGGGGGACAGGGAACACAGATACGCAGTATTTT.

The chain employs TRBV18 and TRBJ2-7, with 9 bases lining up with TRBD1. V was clipped by 2 bases and J by 2 bases; unmatched bases: 7. The CDR3 covers 16 residues. CDR1 and CDR2 (germline): KGHSH, LQKENI. DNA of the CDR3: TGTGCCAGCTCACCATACCGGGACAGGGTAGCCTACGAGCAGTACTTC. Encoded protein: CASSPYRDRVAYEQYF. The full variable domain, completed using reference TRBV18 and TRBJ2-7, is NAGVMQNPRHLVRRRGQEARLRCSPMKGHSHVYWYRQLPEEGLKFMVYLQKENIIDESGMPKERFSAEFPKEGPSILRIQQVVRGDSAAYFCASSPYRDRVAYEQYFGPGTRLTVT.

V usage is TRBV6-5 and J usage is TRBJ1-6; the D gene is possibly TRBD1 (5 bases). The CDR3 runs to 14 residues. Trimming left V 7 bases short and J 1 base short, with 8 bases between. Germline CDR1 MNHEY, CDR2 SVGAGI. The CDR3 protein is CASTPGSYNSPLHF. DNA for the CDR3: TGTGCCAGCACCCCAGGGTCCTATAATTCACCCCTCCACTTT.

V is TRBV19 and J is TRBJ1-1; D perhaps matches TRBD1 (6 bases). Germline values: CDR1 LNHDA, CDR2 SQIVND (reference sequence). Trimming shortened V by 4 bases and J by 1 base, and 13 bases separated the two germline ends. This CDR3 comprises 15 residues. DNA for the CDR3: TGTGCCAGTAGTACCCTAGGACAGAGGAACACTGAAGCTTTCTTT. Residues: CASSTLGQRNTEAFF.